The rows below give T cell receptor beta chains drawn from one sample of a study of blood T cell repertoires in COVID-19. Clones were read by immunoSEQ multiplex PCR, and TCRdb kept only the in-frame ones, dropping some. The profile shows 120,000 or so clones, more than 70% of them singletons. What was sequenced was peripheral blood. Source of these receptors: a human donor in a cohort sampled during active COVID-19. Each CDR3 is given with its conserved first and last residue. D genes are given only for firm matches. Where a row states a size, it is once, few, many or the class of an expanded clone; other rows omit it.

abundance	v_gene	j_gene	d_gene	CDR3aa	CDR3nt
NA	TRBV5-4	TRBJ2-1	NA	CASSFGGAHNEQFF	TGTGCCAGCAGCTTCGGCGGGGCCCACAATGAGCAGTTCTTC
NA	TRBV18	TRBJ1-3	TRBD1	CASSPTGQASGNTIYF	TGTGCCAGCTCACCAACCGGACAGGCCTCTGGAAACACCATATATTTT
once	TRBV6-1	TRBJ2-7	NA	CASSEWQGQFEQYF	TGTGCCAGCAGTGAATGGCAGGGGCAGTTCGAGCAGTACTTC
few	TRBV19	TRBJ1-2	NA	CASTPMWQSNYGYTF	TGTGCCAGTACCCCGATGTGGCAGTCAAACTATGGCTACACCTTC
few	TRBV4-2	TRBJ2-7	NA	CASSPRQDSYEQYF	TGTGCCAGCAGCCCCCGTCAGGACAGCTACGAGCAGTACTTC
NA	TRBV11-1	TRBJ2-7	NA	CASSLKARGISYEQYF	TGTGCCAGCAGCTTAAAGGCTCGCGGGATCTCCTACGAGCAGTACTTC
NA	TRBV7-9	TRBJ1-2	NA	CASSQQEGSSFGYTF	TGTGCCAGCAGCCAACAGGAGGGATCGTCGTTTGGCTACACCTTC
NA	TRBV19	TRBJ1-2	TRBD1	CASSQQGASYGYTF	TGTGCCAGTAGTCAACAGGGGGCGAGCTATGGCTACACCTTC
NA	TRBV4-2	TRBJ2-1	TRBD2	CASSQEASGINEQFF	TGTGCCAGCAGCCAAGAAGCTAGCGGGATCAATGAGCAGTTCTTC
NA	TRBV19	TRBJ1-1	NA	CASSKGRVITEAFF	TGTGCCAGTAGTAAGGGGCGCGTAATCACTGAAGCTTTCTTT
NA	TRBV6-1	TRBJ1-5	TRBD1	CASSEVTVGRGAWSQPQHF	TGTGCCAGCAGTGAAGTAACAGTAGGCAGGGGGGCTTGGAGTCAGCCCCAGCATTTT
NA	TRBV7-2	TRBJ2-7	TRBD2	CASSLAGGRKGEQYF	TGTGCCAGCAGCTTAGCGGGCGGGAGGAAGGGCGAGCAGTACTTC
NA	TRBV27	TRBJ2-7	NA	CASSFSGRNYEQYF	TGTGCCAGCAGTTTCTCCGGGAGAAACTACGAGCAGTACTTC